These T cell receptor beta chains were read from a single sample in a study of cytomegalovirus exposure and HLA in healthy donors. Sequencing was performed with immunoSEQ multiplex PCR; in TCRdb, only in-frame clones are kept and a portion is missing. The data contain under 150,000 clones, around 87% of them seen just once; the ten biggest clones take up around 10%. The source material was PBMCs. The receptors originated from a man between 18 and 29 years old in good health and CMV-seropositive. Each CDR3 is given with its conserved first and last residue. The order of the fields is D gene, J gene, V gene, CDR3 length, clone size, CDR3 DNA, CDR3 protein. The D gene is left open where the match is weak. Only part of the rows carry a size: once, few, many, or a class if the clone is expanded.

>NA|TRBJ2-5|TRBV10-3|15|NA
TGTGCCATCAGTGAGGTGGGGAGACGACAAGAGACCCAGTACTTC
CAISEVGRRQETQYF
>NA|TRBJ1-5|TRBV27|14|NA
TGTGCCAGTAGTTCAATCTCGGGAGATCAGCCCCAGCATTTT
CASSSISGDQPQHF
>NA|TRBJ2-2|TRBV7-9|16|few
TGTGCCAGCAGCTCGACAGAGACTTTGAACACCGGGGAGCTGTTTTTT
CASSSTETLNTGELFF
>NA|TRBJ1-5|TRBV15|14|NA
TGTGCCACCAGGTTGGTAGGCAGGAATCAGCCCCAGCATTTT
CATRLVGRNQPQHF
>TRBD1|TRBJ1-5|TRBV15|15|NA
TGTGCCACCAGCAGATGGGACAGGGGGCTTCAGCCCCAGCATTTT
CATSRWDRGLQPQHF
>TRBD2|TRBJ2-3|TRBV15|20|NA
TGTGCCACCAGCAAAAGGGTAATAGCGGGGTTTAGGCCGCAGACAGATACGCAGTATTTT
CATSKRVIAGFRPQTDTQYF
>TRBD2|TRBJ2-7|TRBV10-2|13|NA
TGCGCCAGCAAGGTAGCGGGAACCTACGAGCAGTACTTC
CASKVAGTYEQYF
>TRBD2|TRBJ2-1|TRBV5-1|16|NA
TGCGCCAGCAGCTTGGCCACTAGCGGGGGCTACAATGAGCAGTTCTTC
CASSLATSGGYNEQFF
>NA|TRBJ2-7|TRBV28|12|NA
TGTGCCAGCAGTCGGTCTTTTCGGGAGCAGTACTTC
CASSRSFREQYF
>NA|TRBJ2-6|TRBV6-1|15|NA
TGTGCCAGCAGTGAACCGGGGTCGGGGGCCAACGTCCTGACTTTC
CASSEPGSGANVLTF
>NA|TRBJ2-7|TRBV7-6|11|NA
TGTGCCAGCAGCTTAAGGGGCGAGCAGTACTTC
CASSLRGEQYF
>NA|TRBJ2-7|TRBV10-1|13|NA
TGCGCCAGCAGCCAACCACAGCACTACGAGCAGTACTTC
CASSQPQHYEQYF
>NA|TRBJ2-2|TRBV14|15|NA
TGTGCCAGCAGCCAATTTGAAGCAGGATCCGGGGAGCTGTTTTTT
CASSQFEAGSGELFF
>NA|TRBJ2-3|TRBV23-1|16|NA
TGCGCCAGCAGTCAACGGCAAGCAGGGGGCACAGATACGCAGTATTTT
CASSQRQAGGTDTQYF
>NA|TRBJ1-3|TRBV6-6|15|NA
TGTGCCAGCAGGATAAGTGGGCAGACTGGAAACACCATATATTTT
CASRISGQTGNTIYF
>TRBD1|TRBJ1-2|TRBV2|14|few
TGTGCCAGCAGGCTCCAGGGGGGCACCTATGGCTACACCTTC
CASRLQGGTYGYTF
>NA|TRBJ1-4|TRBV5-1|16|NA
TGCGCCAGCAGCTCTACTCCGTGGCAGGTCACTGAAAAACTGTTTTTT
CASSSTPWQVTEKLFF
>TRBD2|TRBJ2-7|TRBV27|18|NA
TGTGCCAGCAGTTCCTTCGGGGGGGCGGGGGACTCTTCCTACGAGCAGTACTTC
CASSSFGGAGDSSYEQYF
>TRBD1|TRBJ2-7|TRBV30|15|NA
TGTGCCTTATACTGGACAGGGATTGATGCGGACGAGCAGTACTTC
CALYWTGIDADEQYF
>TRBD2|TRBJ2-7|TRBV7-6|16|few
TGTGCCAGCAGCTCGGGACTAGCGGGGGGCTCGGGGGAGCAGTACTTC
CASSSGLAGGSGEQYF
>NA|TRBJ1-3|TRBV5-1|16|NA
TGCGCCAGCAGCCCCGTCGGCCAACAGGAGGGAAACACCATATATTTT
CASSPVGQQEGNTIYF
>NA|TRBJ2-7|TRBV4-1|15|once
TGCGCCAGCAGCCTACTGGGCCTCAAGACCTACGAGCAGTACTTC
CASSLLGLKTYEQYF
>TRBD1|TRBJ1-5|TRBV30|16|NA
TGTGCCTGGAGGAGCCCTTCCGAGACAGGGTATCAGCCCCAGCATTTT
CAWRSPSETGYQPQHF
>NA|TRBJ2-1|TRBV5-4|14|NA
TGTGCCAGCAGCTTGGATGCTAGCAGCAATGAGCAGTTCTTC
CASSLDASSNEQFF
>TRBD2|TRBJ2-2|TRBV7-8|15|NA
TGTGCCAGCAGCTTTCGGACTAGCACGGCCGGGGAGCTGTTTTTT
CASSFRTSTAGELFF
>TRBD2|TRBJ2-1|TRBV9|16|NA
TGTGCCAGCAGCGTAGAGGGCGGGAGCAAGGACAATGAGCAGTTCTTC
CASSVEGGSKDNEQFF
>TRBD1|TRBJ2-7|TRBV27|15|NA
TGTGCCAGCAGTGAGAGGGACAGGTTATCCTACGAGCAGTACTTC
CASSERDRLSYEQYF
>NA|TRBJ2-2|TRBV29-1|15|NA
TGCAGCGTTGAGTTAGGCAGGGGAAACACCGGGGAGCTGTTTTTT
CSVELGRGNTGELFF
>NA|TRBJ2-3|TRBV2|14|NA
TGTGCCAGCAGTGAAGGGGGCTCTGGAGATACGCAGTATTTT
CASSEGGSGDTQYF
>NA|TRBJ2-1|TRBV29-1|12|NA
TGCAGCGTGGGGGACACCAACAATGAGCAGTTCTTC
CSVGDTNNEQFF
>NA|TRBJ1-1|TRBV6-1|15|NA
TGTGCCAGCAGTTTTGGGGGGATTCGGAACACTGAAGCTTTCTTT
CASSFGGIRNTEAFF